This entry lists 21 T cell receptor beta chains sequenced from one sample in a study of sequential checkpoint blockade in melanoma. Clones were sequenced by immunoSEQ multiplex PCR, and TCRdb holds only the in-frame ones, with some missing. The sample includes fewer than 45,000 clones, 86% seen only once; the top ten take approximately 12%. Described treatment: randomized to nivolumab then ipilimumab (arm A) or the reverse (arm B). The sample consisted of CD8+ T cells sorted from blood (inferred from file names), taken from a patient given nivolumab and ipilimumab in sequence. The source of these receptors is a human donor with melanoma.

The gene calls are TRBV10-2 and TRBJ2-7; D might be TRBD1 (6 bases). This CDR3 has 15 amino acids. The germline CDR1 and CDR2 sequences are WSHSY and SAAADI. V lost 6 bases to trimming and J lost 4 bases, with 19 bases between them. The CDR3 sequence is CASREMDRARYEQYF. DNA for the CDR3: TGCGCCAGCAGAGAAATGGACAGAGCACGGTACGAGCAGTACTTC.

The genes are TRBV6-1 and TRBJ2-1, with 10 bases matching TRBD2. CDR1 and CDR2 (germline): MNHNS, SASEGT. This CDR3 spans 13 amino acids. The V segment lost 10 bases and the J segment 7 bases; nucleotides outside the gene matches: 7. Here the CDR3 reads CANLAGEINEQFF. The CDR3 DNA follows: TGTGCCAATCTAGCGGGAGAAATTAATGAGCAGTTCTTC.

This chain uses TRBV27 with TRBJ1-5; 7 positions match TRBD1. This CDR3 contains 14 residues. The V gene's germline CDR1 is MNHEY and CDR2 SMNVEV (reference sequence). The junction had 3 bases not matched to a gene; V was cut back by 0 bases and J by 7 bases. The CDR3 DNA follows: TGTGCCAGCAGTTTATCGACAGGGTCGCAGCCCCAGCATTTT. It translates to CASSLSTGSQPQHF.

The CDR3: CASSYGADPYNEQFF. The CDR3 DNA sequence: TGTGCCAGCAGTTACGGGGCCGACCCTTACAATGAGCAGTTCTTC. V and J are TRBV6-5 and TRBJ2-1; D perhaps matches TRBD1 (5 bases). V was cut by 2 bases and J by 4 bases, with 12 bases left in between. This CDR3 region has 15 residues. The germline CDR1 and CDR2 sequences are MNHEY and SVGAGI.

The chain joins TRBV5-1 to TRBJ1-1; D is unresolved. Per germline, CDR1 SGHRS and CDR2 YFSETQ. The CDR3 is 15 residues long. Trimming shortened V by 0 bases and J by 3 bases, and 12 bases separated the two germline ends. Here the CDR3 DNA reads TGCGCCAGCAGCTTGGGTCAGACGAGGGACACTGAAGCTTTCTTT. The encoded protein is CASSLGQTRDTEAFF.

This sequence joins TRBV4-1 and TRBJ1-5; D is unresolved. V gave up 2 bases and J gave up 4 bases, with 12 bases separating them. The V gene's germline CDR1 is MGHRA and CDR2 YSYEKL. The CDR3 consists of 15 residues. The CDR3 spells CASSQTVVLNQPQHF. CDR3 coding DNA: TGCGCCAGCAGCCAAACCGTAGTACTGAATCAGCCCCAGCATTTT.

In DNA form, the CDR3 reads TGTGCCAGAAGCTTGGAGAACCAGACGGGTTACGAGCAGTACGTC. This gives the protein CARSLENQTGYEQYV. The chain recombines TRBV5-3 with TRBJ2-7, with no clear D. TRBV5-3 is given ORF status, its function remaining uncertain. V was trimmed by 0 bases and J by 4 bases, leaving 14 bases between them. CDR3 length equals 15 residues.

The chain uses TRBV5-1 and TRBJ2-7; TRBD1 might be the D (5 bases). Per germline, CDR1 SGHRS and CDR2 YFSETQ. This CDR3 region has 13 residues. Trimming took off 1 base at V and 4 bases at J, with 9 bases between the two ends. Here the CDR3 reads CASSLTGAYEQYV. The DNA for the CDR3 is TGCGCCAGCAGCTTGACAGGAGCATACGAGCAGTACGTC.

The rearrangement links TRBV29-1 to TRBJ1-1; 12 bases are shared with TRBD1. Per germline, CDR1 SQVTM and CDR2 ANQGSEA. The trim removed 4 bases at V and 1 base at J, leaving 10 bases unmatched. This CDR3 is built from 17 residues. The CDR3 loop is CSVVGRGQGAWNTEAFF. CDR3 coding DNA: TGCAGCGTTGTGGGTAGGGGACAGGGGGCCTGGAACACTGAAGCTTTCTTT. Variable domain in full (rest from reference TRBV29-1 and TRBJ1-1): SAVISQKPSRDICQRGTSLTIQCQVDSQVTMMFWYRQQPGQSLTLIATANQGSEATYESGFVIDKFPISRPNLTFSTLTVSNMSPEDSSIYLCSVVGRGQGAWNTEAFFGQGTRLTVV.

The chain carries TRBV27 and TRBJ2-7, with D maybe TRBD1 (5 bases). The V gene's germline CDR1 is MNHEY and CDR2 SMNVEV (reference sequence). The CDR3 loop spans 13 amino acids. Trimming stripped 6 bases from V and 0 bases from J, with 9 bases between. DNA for the CDR3: TGTGCCAGCAGGATGACAGTCTCCTACGAGCAGTACTTC. It yields the protein CASRMTVSYEQYF.

This clone has a single count. The rearrangement links TRBV11-2 to TRBJ2-7; TRBD2 matches at 7 bases. From germline, CDR1 is SGHAT and CDR2 FQNNGV. This CDR3 has 15 amino acids. V was pared by 3 bases and J by 0 bases, with 5 bases of the junction left unmatched. The CDR3 DNA reads TGTGCCAGCAGCTTTGCGCGGGAGAGCTCCTACGAGCAGTACTTC. Its protein is CASSFARESSYEQYF.

This rearrangement joins TRBV30 to TRBJ2-7, with 7 bases fitting TRBD2. V lost 0 bases and J lost 2; bases outside the gene matches: 4. The CDR3 length is 14 residues. Per germline, CDR1 GTSNPN and CDR2 SVGIG (reference sequence). The CDR3 nucleotides are TGTGCCTGGAGTGTTTCTAGCGGCACCTACGAGCAGTACTTC. This codes for CAWSVSSGTYEQYF.

This chain links TRBV29-1 with TRBJ2-2; 10 nucleotides agree with TRBD2. This CDR3 is 16 amino acids long. J was trimmed by 0 bases and V by 2 bases; bases with no gene match: 3. CDR1 and CDR2 (germline): SQVTM, ANQGSEA. In DNA form, the CDR3 reads TGCAGCGTTGAAAGGCTAGCGGGAGCGAACACCGGGGAGCTGTTTTTT. It yields the protein CSVERLAGANTGELFF.

The chain uses TRBV7-9 and TRBJ1-1, with D tentatively TRBD1 (6 bases). The CDR3 length is 14 residues. V gave up 6 bases and J gave up 7 bases, with 18 bases separating them. Looked up from germline, CDR1 is SEHNR and CDR2 is FQNEAQ (reference sequence). This CDR3 reads CASSSYDRSVEAFF. DNA for the CDR3: TGTGCCAGCAGTTCGTACGACAGGTCCGTTGAAGCTTTCTTT.

The chain recombines TRBV18 with TRBJ2-5; a possible D gene is TRBD1 (6 bases). The DNA end is a closer match to TRBJ2-7, so the J assignment may be wrong. The CDR3 is 16 residues long. Germline V gives CDR1 KGHSH, CDR2 LQKENI. In nucleotides, the CDR3 is TGTGCCAGCTCACCATCCGCAGGGGCCTCAGGCTACGAGCAGTACTTC. It codes for CASSPSAGASGYEQYF.

The rearrangement joins TRBV29-1 to TRBJ1-2; TRBD1 aligns across 10 bases. This CDR3 contains 14 residues. Germline lookup yields CDR1 SQVTM and CDR2 ANQGSEA. V gave up 3 bases and J gave up 7 bases; unmatched junction bases: 8. CDR3 amino acids: CSVETTGGLPGYTF. CDR3 bases: TGCAGCGTTGAGACGACAGGGGGCCTTCCTGGCTACACCTTC.

The chain combines TRBV29-1 with TRBJ2-5, with no clear D. The J call may not be correct, given that the DNA end is closer to TRBJ2-7. In germline, CDR1 is SQVTM, CDR2 ANQGSEA. The CDR3 has 11 amino acids. CDR3 in DNA: TGCAGCGTTGTTGAGGTTCACGAGCAGTACTTC. Translated, it gives CSVVEVHEQYF.

The J gene is TRBJ2-3, the V gene TRBV9; perhaps TRBD2 as D (6 bases). Germline CDR1 SGDLS, CDR2 YYNGEE. CDR3 size: 17 residues. V was shortened by 0 bases and J by 3 bases, with 17 bases between the two germline ends. The CDR3 sequence is CASSVVGEAGTTDTQYF. The CDR3 region has the DNA TGTGCCAGCAGCGTAGTAGGGGAGGCGGGAACTACAGATACGCAGTATTTT. The whole variable domain, remainder taken from reference TRBV9 and TRBJ2-3, is DSGVTQTPKHLITATGQRVTLRCSPRSGDLSVYWYQQSLDQGLQFLIQYYNGEERAKGNILERFSAQQFPDLHSELNLSSLELGDSALYFCASSVVGEAGTTDTQYFGPGTRLTVL.

The chain is built from TRBV28 and TRBJ2-7; D perhaps matches TRBD1 (5 bases). Germline V gives CDR1 MDHEN, CDR2 SYDVKM. The CDR3 totals 13 residues. Trimming removed 1 base from V and 6 bases from J, with 10 bases in between. CDR3 protein: CASSLSGPSEQYF. CDR3 bases: TGTGCCAGCAGTTTATCAGGGCCATCCGAGCAGTACTTC. The full variable domain, rest sourced from reference TRBV28 and TRBJ2-7, is DVKVTQSSRYLVKRTGEKVFLECVQDMDHENMFWYRQDPGLGLRLIYFSYDVKMKEKGDIPEGYSVSREKKERFSLILESASTNQTSMYLCASSLSGPSEQYFGPGTRLTVT.

V usage is TRBV4-3 and J usage is TRBJ1-1; 7 bases are shared with TRBD1. The CDR3 sequence is 15 residues long. Germline V lookup: CDR1 LGHNA, CDR2 YSLEER. Losses at the gene ends were 1 base for V and 3 bases for J; bases not matched to a gene: 5. The CDR3 bases are TGCGCCAGCAGCCAAGCCTACAGGGGTGACACTGAAGCTTTCTTT. Translation gives CASSQAYRGDTEAFF.

The rearrangement uses TRBV7-9 and TRBJ1-1; perhaps TRBD1 as D (5 bases). The V gene's germline CDR1 is SEHNR and CDR2 FQNEAQ (reference sequence). Trimming shortened V by 5 bases and J by 6 bases, and 13 bases separated the two germline ends. This CDR3 is built from 13 residues. The CDR3 spells CASSPTGGPEAFF. The CDR3 DNA sequence: TGTGCCAGCAGCCCCACGGGGGGTCCTGAAGCTTTCTTT.